This T cell receptor beta chain was captured in a study of blood T cell repertoires in COVID-19. Whole-study context: The study drew acute and convalescent COVID-19 samples from the United States, Italy and Spain. PBMCs, B-cell-depleted T cells, or T cells were the source of the cDNA or gDNA that made up the material.

Authors' data handling: Estimates of nucleated cell counts were drawn from the amplification of reference gene primers. This table comes from immunoSEQ multiplex PCR, and its TCRdb copy is limited to in-frame clones, with some not included. V, J and clone size reflect that table, while D and trimming were determined from the DNA. The table lists under 140,000 clones, 70% to 90% of them singletons. Germline CDR1 is SGHVS and CDR2 is FNYEAQ. This CDR3 comprises 15 residues. With V trimmed by 1 base and J by 6 bases, 4 bases remained unmatched. The source is a human donor in a cohort sampled during active COVID-19. This rearrangement joins TRBV7-6 to TRBJ2-2; 8 bases are a match to TRBD2. Material for sequencing was peripheral blood. The CDR3 is CASSLVQREPGELFF. For the CDR3, the DNA is TGTGCCAGCAGCTTAGTCCAGCGGGAGCCCGGGGAGCTGTTTTTT.